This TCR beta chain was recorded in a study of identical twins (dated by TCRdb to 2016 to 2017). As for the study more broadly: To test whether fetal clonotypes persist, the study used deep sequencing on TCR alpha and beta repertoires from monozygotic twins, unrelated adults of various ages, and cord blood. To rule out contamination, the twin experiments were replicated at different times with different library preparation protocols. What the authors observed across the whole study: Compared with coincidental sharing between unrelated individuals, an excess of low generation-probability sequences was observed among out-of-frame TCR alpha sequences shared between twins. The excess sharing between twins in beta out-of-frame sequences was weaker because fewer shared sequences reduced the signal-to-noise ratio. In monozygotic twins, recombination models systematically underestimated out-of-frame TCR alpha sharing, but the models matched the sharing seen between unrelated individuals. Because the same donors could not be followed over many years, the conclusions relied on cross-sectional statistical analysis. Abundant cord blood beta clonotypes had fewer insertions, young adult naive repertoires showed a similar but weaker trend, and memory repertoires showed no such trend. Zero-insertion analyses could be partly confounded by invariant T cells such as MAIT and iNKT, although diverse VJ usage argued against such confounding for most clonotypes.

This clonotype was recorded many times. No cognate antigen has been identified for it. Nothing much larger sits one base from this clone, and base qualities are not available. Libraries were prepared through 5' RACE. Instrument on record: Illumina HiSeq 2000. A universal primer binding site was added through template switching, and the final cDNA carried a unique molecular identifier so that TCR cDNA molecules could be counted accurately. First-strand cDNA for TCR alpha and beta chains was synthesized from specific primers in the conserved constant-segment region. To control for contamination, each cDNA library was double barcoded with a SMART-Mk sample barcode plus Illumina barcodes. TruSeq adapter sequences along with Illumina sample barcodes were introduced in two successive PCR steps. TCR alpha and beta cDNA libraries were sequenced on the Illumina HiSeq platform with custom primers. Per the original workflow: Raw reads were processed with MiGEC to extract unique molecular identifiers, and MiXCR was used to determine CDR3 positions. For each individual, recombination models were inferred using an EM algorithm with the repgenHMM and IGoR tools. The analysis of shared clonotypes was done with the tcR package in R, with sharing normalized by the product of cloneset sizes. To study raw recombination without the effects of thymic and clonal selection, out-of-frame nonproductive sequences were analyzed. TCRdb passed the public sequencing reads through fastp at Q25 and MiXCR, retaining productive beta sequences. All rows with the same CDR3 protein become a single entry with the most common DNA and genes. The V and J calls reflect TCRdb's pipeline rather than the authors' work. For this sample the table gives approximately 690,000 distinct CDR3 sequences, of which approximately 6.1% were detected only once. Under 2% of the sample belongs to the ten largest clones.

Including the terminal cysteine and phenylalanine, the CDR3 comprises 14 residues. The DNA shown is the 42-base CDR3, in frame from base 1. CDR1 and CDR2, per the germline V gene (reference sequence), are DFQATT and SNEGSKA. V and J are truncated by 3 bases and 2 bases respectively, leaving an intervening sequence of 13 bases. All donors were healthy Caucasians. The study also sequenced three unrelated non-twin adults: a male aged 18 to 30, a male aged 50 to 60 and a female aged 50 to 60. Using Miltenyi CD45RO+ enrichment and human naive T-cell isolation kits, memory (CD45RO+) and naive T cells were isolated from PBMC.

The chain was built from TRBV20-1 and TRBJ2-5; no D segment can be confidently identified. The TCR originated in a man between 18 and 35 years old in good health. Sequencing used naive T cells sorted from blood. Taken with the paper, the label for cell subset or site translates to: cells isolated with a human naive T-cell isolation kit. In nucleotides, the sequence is TGCAGTGCTAGCTCTACCGGTTATCAAGAGACCCAGTACTTC. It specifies CSASSTGYQETQYF.